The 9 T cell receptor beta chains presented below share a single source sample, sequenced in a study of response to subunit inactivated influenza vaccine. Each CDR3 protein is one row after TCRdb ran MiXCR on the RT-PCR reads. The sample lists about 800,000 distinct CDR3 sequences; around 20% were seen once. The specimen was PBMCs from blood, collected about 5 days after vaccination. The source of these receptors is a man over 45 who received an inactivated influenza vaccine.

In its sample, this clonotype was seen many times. This CDR3 reads CASSLDSRHTDTQYF. CDR3 coding DNA: TGTGCCAGCAGTTTAGACTCGCGGCACACAGATACGCAGTATTTT. V usage is TRBV12-3 or TRBV12-4 and J usage is TRBJ2-3; no reliable D call. This CDR3 contains 15 residues. Trimming left V 1 base short and J 2 bases short, with 10 bases between.

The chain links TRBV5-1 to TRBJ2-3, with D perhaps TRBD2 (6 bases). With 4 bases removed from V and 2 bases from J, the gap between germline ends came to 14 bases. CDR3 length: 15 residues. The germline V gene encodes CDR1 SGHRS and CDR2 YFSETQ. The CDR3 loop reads CASSPGRRDTDTQYF. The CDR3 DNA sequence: TGCGCCAGCAGCCCGGGGCGGCGGGACACAGATACGCAGTATTTT. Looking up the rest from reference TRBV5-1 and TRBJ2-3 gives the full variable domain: KAGVTQTPRYLIKTRGQQVTLSCSPISGHRSVSWYQQTPGQGLQFLFEYFSETQRNKGNFPGRFSGRQFSNSRSEMNVSTLELGDSALYLCASSPGRRDTDTQYFGPGTRLTVL.

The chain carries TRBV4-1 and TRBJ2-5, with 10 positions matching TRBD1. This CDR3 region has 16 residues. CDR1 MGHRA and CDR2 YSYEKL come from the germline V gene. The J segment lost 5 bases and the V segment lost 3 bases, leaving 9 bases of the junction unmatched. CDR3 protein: CASSQAGQGFSETQYF. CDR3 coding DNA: TGCGCCAGCAGCCAGGCGGGACAGGGGTTTAGCGAGACCCAGTACTTC.

The CDR3 bases are TGTGCCAGCAGTTTTGGGTTTGAGGGCTACGAGCAGTACTTC. It yields the protein CASSFGFEGYEQYF. The rearrangement uses TRBV27 and TRBJ2-7; weak D call: TRBD2 (5 bases). CDR1 is MNHEY, CDR2 SMNVEV, per germline (reference sequence). Trimming removed 3 bases from V and 3 bases from J, with 12 bases in between. This CDR3 spans 14 amino acids.

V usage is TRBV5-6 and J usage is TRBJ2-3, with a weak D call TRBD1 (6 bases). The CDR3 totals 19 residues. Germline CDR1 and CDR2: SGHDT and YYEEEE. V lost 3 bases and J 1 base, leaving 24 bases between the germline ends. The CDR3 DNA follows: TGTGCCAGCAGCTCCAACAGGGCCCGGTCGGTAATTGGCACAGATACGCAGTATTTT. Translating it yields CASSSNRARSVIGTDTQYF.

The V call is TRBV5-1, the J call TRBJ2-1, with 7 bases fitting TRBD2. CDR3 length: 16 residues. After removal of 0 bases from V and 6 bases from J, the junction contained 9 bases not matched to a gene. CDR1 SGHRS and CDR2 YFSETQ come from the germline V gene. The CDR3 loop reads CASSLDPSGVGNEQFF. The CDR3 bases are TGCGCCAGCAGCTTGGATCCTAGCGGTGTGGGCAATGAGCAGTTCTTC.

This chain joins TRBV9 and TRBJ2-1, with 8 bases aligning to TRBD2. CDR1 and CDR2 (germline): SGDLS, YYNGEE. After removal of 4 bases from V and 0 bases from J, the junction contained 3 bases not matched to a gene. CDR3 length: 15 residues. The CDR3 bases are TGTGCCAGCAGCCCGGGGGGGATCTCCTACAATGAGCAGTTCTTC. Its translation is CASSPGGISYNEQFF.

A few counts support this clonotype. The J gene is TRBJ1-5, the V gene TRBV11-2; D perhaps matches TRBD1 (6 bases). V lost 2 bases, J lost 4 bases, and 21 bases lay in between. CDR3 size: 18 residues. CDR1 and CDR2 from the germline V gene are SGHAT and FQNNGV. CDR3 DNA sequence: TGTGCCAGCAGCTTAAGGTGGTTTCGGTCAGGGGAGAATCAGCCCCAGCATTTT. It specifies CASSLRWFRSGENQPQHF.

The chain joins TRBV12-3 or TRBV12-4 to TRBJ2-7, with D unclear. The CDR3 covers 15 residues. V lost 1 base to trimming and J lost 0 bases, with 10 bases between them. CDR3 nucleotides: TGTGCCAGCAGTTTAGAACAGTCGGTCTCCTACGAGCAGTACTTC. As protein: CASSLEQSVSYEQYF.